The rows below give T cell receptor beta chains drawn from one sample of a study of T-cell reconstitution after alpha-beta-depleted transplantation in children. TCRdb ran MiXCR on the PCR reads and lists one entry per CDR3 protein. Here the sample spans 480,000 or so distinct CDR3 sequences, 8% to 11% being singletons. The sequencing here drew on PBMCs, taken before TCRalphabeta/CD19-depleted stem cell transplant. The receptors here all came from a child aged 2 to 15 with inherited bone marrow failure, due to receive a stem cell transplant. Each CDR3 is given with its conserved first and last residue. D genes are given only for firm matches. Rows may omit the clone size; those that give it use once, few, many or a size class.

J gene | clone size | D gene | CDR3 length | V gene | CDR3 DNA | CDR3 protein
TRBJ2-7 | many | TRBD2 | 16 | TRBV29-1 | TGCAGCGTGAGGGGAAGATCTAGCGGGGTGTCCTACGAGCAGTACTTC | CSVRGRSSGVSYEQYF
TRBJ2-1 | many | TRBD1 | 15 | TRBV5-1 | TGCGCCAGCAGCTCCGGACAGGGGACCTACAATGAGCAGTTCTTC | CASSSGQGTYNEQFF
TRBJ1-2 | many | TRBD1 | 17 | TRBV12-3/TRBV12-4 | TGTGCCAGCACTTTGGGGCGACAGGGGGTCACCCCCAAGGGCTACACCTTC | CASTLGRQGVTPKGYTF
TRBJ2-7 | many | . | 13 | TRBV7-2 | TGTGCCAGCAGCGTTGGGGTCAACTACGAGCAGTACTTC | CASSVGVNYEQYF
TRBJ2-5 | . | TRBD2 | 16 | TRBV5-1 | TGCGCCAGCAGCTGGGGGACTAGCGGGAGCCAAGAGACCCAGTACTTC | CASSWGTSGSQETQYF
TRBJ2-5 | many | . | 12 | TRBV29-1 | TGCAGCGTACGGACCGCTCAAGAGACCCAGTACTTC | CSVRTAQETQYF
TRBJ1-6 | many | TRBD1 | 15 | TRBV27 | TGTGCCAGCAGTTTAGCGGGACAGGGGCGGTCACCCCTCCACTTT | CASSLAGQGRSPLHF
TRBJ1-2 | many | . | 12 | TRBV29-1 | TGCAGCGTGGATCGGGGGGTAGCTGGCTACACCTTC | CSVDRGVAGYTF
TRBJ2-5 | many | . | 18 | TRBV7-2 | TGTGCCAGCAGCTTAGCGTCCTCGGATACAACTTACCAAGAGACCCAGTACTTC | CASSLASSDTTYQETQYF
TRBJ2-7 | . | . | 13 | TRBV12-5 | TGTGCTAGTGGTTTAGACAGTTCCTACGAGCAGTACTTC | CASGLDSSYEQYF
TRBJ2-1 | . | . | 14 | TRBV28 | TGTGCCAGTCGAGATGGGGGAAAGGGCAATGAGCAGTTCTTC | CASRDGGKGNEQFF
TRBJ2-3 | many | . | 14 | TRBV4-3 | TGCGCCAGCAGCCAAGATTGGGGCACAGATACGCAGTATTTT | CASSQDWGTDTQYF
TRBJ2-2 | many | . | 15 | TRBV12-3/TRBV12-4 | TGTGCCAGCAGTCTCCGACTAGGTTACCCCGGGGAGCTGTTTTTT | CASSLRLGYPGELFF
TRBJ2-7 | . | . | 12 | TRBV24-1 | TGTGCCACCGGTCTTGGGAGCCACGAGCAGTACTTC | CATGLGSHEQYF
TRBJ2-1 | few | . | 16 | TRBV12-3/TRBV12-4 | TGTGCCAGCAGTCCCCGCCTCACCCGCTCCTACAATGAGCAGTTCTTC | CASSPRLTRSYNEQFF
TRBJ1-1 | many | . | 11 | TRBV11-2 | TGTGCCAGCAGCGAGGGGGGAGAAGCTTTCTTT | CASSEGGEAFF
TRBJ1-4 | few | . | 15 | TRBV6-5 | TGTGCCAGCAGTTATCGGGCCAGCTCTAATGAAAAACTGTTTTTT | CASSYRASSNEKLFF
TRBJ2-1 | many | . | 16 | TRBV2 | TGTGCCAGCAGTGGTTCTAGCAGGAGCTCCTACAATGAGCAGTTCTTC | CASSGSSRSSYNEQFF
TRBJ2-3 | many | . | 14 | TRBV5-1 | TGCGCCAGCAGCTTATTGGAGGGCACAGATACGCAGTATTTT | CASSLLEGTDTQYF
TRBJ1-2 | many | TRBD1 | 17 | TRBV6-5 | TGTGCCAGCAGTTGGAGGGTGACAGGGATAATTGGCTATGGCTACACCTTC | CASSWRVTGIIGYGYTF
TRBJ2-1 | many | TRBD2 | 16 | TRBV20-1 | TGCAGTGCTAGCGGGCTGATAGCGGGAGGGCCGGGGGAGCAGTTCTTC | CSASGLIAGGPGEQFF
TRBJ2-7 | many | TRBD2 | 15 | TRBV20-1 | TGCAGTGCTAGAGCTCGCGCGGGAGGGTCTGACGAGCAGTACTTC | CSARARAGGSDEQYF
TRBJ1-6 | many | TRBD1 | 16 | TRBV5-6 | TGTGCCAGCAGCTTGGAGGCCAGGGGGAGAAATTCACCCCTCCACTTT | CASSLEARGRNSPLHF
TRBJ2-7 | many | TRBD2 | 14 | TRBV2 | TGTGCCAGCAGGACCCTAGCGGGAGCTTACGAGCAGTACTTC | CASRTLAGAYEQYF
TRBJ2-5 | . | TRBD1 | 14 | TRBV3-1 | TGTGCCAGCAGCCTAACAGGGGGCATGGAGACCCAGTACTTC | CASSLTGGMETQYF
TRBJ1-5 | few | . | 13 | TRBV6-5 | TGTGCCAGCAGTTACATGCGGGATCAGCCCCAGCATTTT | CASSYMRDQPQHF
TRBJ1-1 | . | . | 15 | TRBV14 | TGTGCCAGCAGCCAGGGTCCTTGGGCGGACACTGAAGCTTTCTTT | CASSQGPWADTEAFF
TRBJ2-7 | many | TRBD2 | 15 | TRBV4-1 | TGCGCCAGCAGCCAAGAGGTGGGAGGGAACTACGAGCAGTACTTC | CASSQEVGGNYEQYF
TRBJ2-1 | many | . | 16 | TRBV29-1 | TGCAGCGCATGGGCGGGGGCAGATGCCTCCTACAATGAGCAGTTCTTC | CSAWAGADASYNEQFF
TRBJ2-2 | . | . | 13 | TRBV18 | TGTGCCAGCTCACCACGGGCGGCCGGGGAGCTGTTTTTT | CASSPRAAGELFF
TRBJ2-7 | . | TRBD1 | 14 | TRBV6-4 | TGTGCCAGCAGAGGACAGGGATCCTCTGAGGAGCAGTACTTC | CASRGQGSSEEQYF
TRBJ2-1 | many | . | 17 | TRBV7-2 | TGTGCCAGCAGACAACTGGGGGGGGCGAGCTCCTACAATGAGCAGTTCTTC | CASRQLGGASSYNEQFF
TRBJ2-3 | many | . | 18 | TRBV7-2 | TGTGCCAGCAGCTTAGTGCCGTCGGGTTTTTCTAGCACAGATACGCAGTATTTT | CASSLVPSGFSSTDTQYF
TRBJ2-5 | many | . | 15 | TRBV7-2 | TGTGCCAGCAGCACCGGGAGAACGAAGGGAGAGACCCAGTACTTC | CASSTGRTKGETQYF
TRBJ1-1 | many | . | 13 | TRBV12-3/TRBV12-4 | TGTGCCAGCTCTTATGAGAGGGGGGTGGCTGCTTTCTTT | CASSYERGVAAFF
TRBJ1-2 | many | . | 13 | TRBV10-3 | TGTGCCATCAGTAAACAGGTCAACTATGGCTACACCTTC | CAISKQVNYGYTF
TRBJ1-2 | many | . | 13 | TRBV10-1 | TGCGCCAGCAGGCGGGGTCCTAACTATGGCTACACCTTC | CASRRGPNYGYTF
TRBJ2-3 | . | . | 12 | TRBV3-1 | TGTGCCAGCCAAGCCCTTAAATTGACCCAGTATTTT | CASQALKLTQYF
TRBJ2-3 | many | TRBD2 | 17 | TRBV28 | TGTGCCAGCCGACACCCCTGGAGTAGCGGGAGTTCAGATACGCAGTATTTT | CASRHPWSSGSSDTQYF
TRBJ2-5 | few | TRBD1 | 17 | TRBV29-1 | TGCAGCGTTGAATCCAGGGGGAGCGTTCGGGTCCAAGAGACCCAGTACTTC | CSVESRGSVRVQETQYF